The 23 T cell receptor beta chains presented below share a single source sample, sequenced in a study of persistence of HIV-infected CD4 T cells (TCRdb year 2020). The treatment or condition label of this sample denotes: suppressive antiretroviral therapy. As a nonspecific positive control representing the CD4+ T cell repertoire, the cells were stimulated with anti-CD3/anti-CD28 magnetic beads. Sorting of responding CD4+ T cells was based on upregulation of both CD40 ligand and CD69. The immunoSEQ hsTCRB assay version 4, run in survey mode, was used to sequence TCRbeta repertoires from genomic DNA. The table comes from immuneACCESS by way of TCRdb, which keeps in-frame sequences with V and J called. Part of the clones is missing from these tables; in studies checked, under half for an unresolved V gene and the rest for unknown reasons. The sample contains 40,000 to 60,000 clones, around 89% of them found a single time. The leading ten clones occupy around 3.2% of the sample.

No antigens are known for them. This material consisted of CD4+ T cells sorted from PBMCs after approximately 20-hour stimulation, taken from a patient who received antiretroviral therapy. Sample cell subset or site, as interpreted from the label and publication: CD40L+CD69+ CD4 T cells responding to anti-CD3/anti-CD28 beads, representing the overall repertoire. These receptors were taken from an adult woman with HIV who was CMV-seropositive.

This clone was seen more than once but under ten times. The V and J genes are TRBV9 and TRBJ2-2, with D possibly TRBD1 on 6 matching bases. The CDR3 covers 15 residues. Germline CDR1 is SGDLS and CDR2 is YYNGEE. Trimming left V 3 bases short and J 6 bases short, with 15 bases between. The CDR3 is CASSAHPGVSGELFF. The CDR3 bases are TGTGCCAGCAGCGCCCACCCAGGGGTATCCGGGGAGCTGTTTTTT.

This chain connects TRBV19 to TRBJ2-5, with 10 bases matching TRBD1. Germline CDR1 is LNHDA and CDR2 is SQIVND (reference sequence). The V gene end was trimmed by 4 bases and the J gene end by 4 bases; junction bases not matched to a gene: 12. The CDR3 spans 17 residues. The CDR3, as DNA: TGTGCCAGTAGTACCTTGAACGAGACAGGGGGCATAGAGACCCAGTACTTC. Protein: CASSTLNETGGIETQYF.

This rearrangement joins TRBV9 to TRBJ2-7; D is ambiguous. Germline V gene sequence: CDR1 SGDLS, CDR2 YYNGEE. Trimming left V 3 bases short and J 0 bases short, with 13 bases between. The CDR3 spans 15 residues. The CDR3 loop reads CASSARGLSSYEQYF. In nucleotides, the CDR3 is TGTGCCAGCAGCGCAAGAGGTCTCAGCTCCTACGAGCAGTACTTC.

This chain links TRBV25-1 with TRBJ2-4; 9 bases are shared with TRBD1. Per germline, CDR1 MGHDK and CDR2 SYGVNS. The CDR3 covers 14 residues. Unmatched junction bases numbered 4, after V lost 6 bases and J lost 4 bases. The CDR3 nucleotides are TGTGCCAGCAGCGAAGGACAGGGGAAAAACATTCAGTACTTC. Translation gives CASSEGQGKNIQYF.

The chain carries TRBV3-1 (or the pseudogene TRBV3-2) and TRBJ1-1; D is uncertain. The CDR3 length is 13 residues. Trimming took off 4 bases at V and 4 bases at J, with 10 bases between the two ends. The germline V gene encodes CDR1 LGHDT and CDR2 YNNKEL (reference sequence). This CDR3 is CASSPWEGTEAFF. DNA of the CDR3: TGTGCCAGCAGCCCTTGGGAGGGCACTGAAGCTTTCTTT.

The chain combines TRBV30 with TRBJ1-5; tentatively, D is TRBD1 (6 bases). V lost 2 bases to trimming and J lost 0 bases, with 11 bases between them. CDR3 size: 15 residues. Germline V gene data show CDR1 as GTSNPN and CDR2 as SVGIG (reference sequence). The CDR3 DNA reads as TGTGCCTGGAGTAGGGACACCTATAGCAATCAGCCCCAGCATTTT. Its translation: CAWSRDTYSNQPQHF.

The chain uses TRBV5-5 and TRBJ1-5, with 10 bases that match TRBD1. The germline CDR1 and CDR2 sequences are SGHKS and YYEKEE (reference sequence). V shed 5 bases and J 1 base; nucleotides not matched to a gene: 9. The CDR3 has 17 amino acids. CDR3 protein: CASSSGTGAASNQPQHF. As DNA, the CDR3 is TGTGCCAGCAGTTCCGGGACAGGGGCCGCGAGCAATCAGCCCCAGCATTTT. The variable domain in full, with the rest retrieved from reference TRBV5-5 and TRBJ1-5, is DAGVTQSPTHLIKTRGQQVTLRCSPISGHKSVSWYQQVLGQGPQFIFQYYEKEERGRGNFPDRFSARQFPNYSSELNVNALLLGDSALYLCASSSGTGAASNQPQHFGDGTRLSIL.

This chain uses TRBV6-5 with TRBJ1-4; D is uncertain. The CDR3 runs to 16 residues. Germline V gene sequence: CDR1 MNHEY, CDR2 SVGAGI. V dropped 0 bases and J dropped 0 bases, with 8 bases sitting between them. CDR3 DNA sequence: TGTGCCAGCAGTTACTCGACGGGGTCAACTAATGAAAAACTGTTTTTT. Protein product: CASSYSTGSTNEKLFF.

This clone showed up just once. CDR3 nucleotide sequence: TGCGCCAGCAGCTACGGGACTAGCGGGAGGGCCCCGGGCACAGATACGCAGTATTTT. Amino acid sequence: CASSYGTSGRAPGTDTQYF. The J gene is TRBJ2-3, the V gene TRBV5-1, with 16 positions matching TRBD2. V lost 3 bases to trimming and J lost 1 base; unmatched junction nucleotides: 8. In germline, CDR1 is SGHRS, CDR2 YFSETQ. This CDR3 spans 19 amino acids. Full variable domain (outside the CDR3, taken from reference TRBV5-1 and TRBJ2-3): KAGVTQTPRYLIKTRGQQVTLSCSPISGHRSVSWYQQTPGQGLQFLFEYFSETQRNKGNFPGRFSGRQFSNSRSEMNVSTLELGDSALYLCASSYGTSGRAPGTDTQYFGPGTRLTVL.

The chain couples TRBV10-3 to TRBJ2-2; a weak D match, TRBD2 (6 bases). Trimming removed 10 bases from V and 3 bases from J, with 9 bases in between. The CDR3 is 12 amino acids. CDR1 and CDR2 from the germline V gene are ENHRY and SYGVKD. CDR3 nucleotides: TGTGCCACCGGACTATACACCGGGGAGCTGTTTTTT. Amino acids: CATGLYTGELFF.

The chain is built from TRBV10-3 and TRBJ1-2; 9 nucleotides match TRBD1. Trimming at V came to 5 bases and at J to 0 bases, leaving 4 bases not matched to a gene. Germline CDR1 reads ENHRY; CDR2 reads SYGVKD. The CDR3 spans 15 residues. The DNA for the CDR3 is TGTGCCATCAGTTGGGGACAGGGTTCTAACTATGGCTACACCTTC. As protein: CAISWGQGSNYGYTF.

The chain combines TRBV29-1 with TRBJ2-2, with TRBD1 identical over 10 bases. Trimming cost V 4 bases and J 3 bases; bases outside gene matches: 8. Per the germline V gene, CDR1 is SQVTM and CDR2 is ANQGSEA. The CDR3 length is 16 residues. CDR3 nucleotides: TGCAGCGTTGCGCCGATGGACAGGGGGGACACCGGGGAGCTGTTTTTT. It encodes CSVAPMDRGDTGELFF.

The CDR3 loop is CASSLRTSNTGELFF. CDR3 coding DNA: TGTGCCAGCAGCCTTCGGACTAGCAACACCGGGGAGCTGTTTTTT. This chain links TRBV5-4 with TRBJ2-2; 8 nucleotides match TRBD2. This CDR3 is built from 15 residues. Germline loops: CDR1 SGHNT, CDR2 YYREEE (reference sequence). Trimming cost V 4 bases and J 2 bases; bases outside gene matches: 4.

This chain links TRBV7-3 with TRBJ1-6; possible D gene TRBD1, 5 bases. Per the germline V gene, CDR1 is SGHTA and CDR2 is FQGTGA. The CDR3 loop spans 13 amino acids. Between the trimmed V and J ends, which lost 5 bases and 8 bases, there was a span of 10 bases. The CDR3: CASSNSRDSPLHF. CDR3 DNA sequence: TGTGCCAGCAGCAACTCCAGGGATTCACCCCTCCACTTT.

This sequence joins TRBV28 and TRBJ2-1, with 10 bases fitting TRBD2. CDR1 is MDHEN, CDR2 SYDVKM, per germline. The CDR3 spans 15 residues. J lost 7 bases, V lost 4 bases, and 7 bases had no gene match. Here the CDR3 reads CASSSQREGVNEQFF. The CDR3 bases are TGTGCCAGCAGTTCCCAGCGGGAGGGCGTAAATGAGCAGTTCTTC.

The chain joins TRBV15 to TRBJ2-3, with TRBD1 as a possible D gene (5 bases). The CDR3 sequence is 14 residues long. V lost 1 base and J lost 3, with 8 bases in between. Germline CDR1 and CDR2: LNHNV and YYDKDF (reference sequence). CDR3 sequence: CATSRARGTDTQYF. DNA of the CDR3: TGTGCCACCAGCAGAGCAAGGGGAACAGATACGCAGTATTTT.

On this clone itself: One junction end disagrees with the germline gene, perhaps due to a read error. The chain has TRBV19 and TRBJ1-2; TRBD1 matches at 7 bases. The CDR3 runs to 15 residues. The germline V gene encodes CDR1 LNHDA and CDR2 SQIVND (reference sequence). The CDR3 DNA reads TGTGCCAGTAGAGAGACAGGGAGGCCTAACTATGACTACACCTTC. Encoded protein: CASRETGRPNYDYTF. Complete variable domain (other parts from reference TRBV19 and TRBJ1-2): DGGITQSPKYLFRKEGQNVTLSCEQNLNHDAMYWYRQDPGQGLRLIYYSQIVNDFQKGDIAEGYSVSREKKESFPLTVTSAQKNPTAFYLCASRETGRPNYDYTFGSGTRLTVV.

This rearrangement joins TRBV18 to TRBJ2-1, with 8 nucleotides matching TRBD2. This CDR3 comprises 16 residues. Looked up from germline, CDR1 is KGHSH and CDR2 is LQKENI. Trimming cost V 0 bases and J 4 bases; bases outside gene matches: 5. The CDR3 spells CASSPPSGRGYNEQFF. The CDR3 nucleotides read TGTGCCAGCTCACCACCGAGCGGGAGAGGTTACAATGAGCAGTTCTTC.

V is TRBV24-1 and J is TRBJ2-3; the D gene is possibly TRBD2 (6 bases). This CDR3 contains 15 residues. CDR1 KGHDR and CDR2 SFDVKD come from the germline V gene. V dropped 9 bases and J dropped 2 bases, with 17 bases sitting between them. The CDR3 is CATAINTGLTDTQYF. The CDR3, as DNA: TGTGCCACCGCTATAAATACGGGACTCACAGATACGCAGTATTTT.

This clone showed up just a few times. CDR3 residues: CAWSDRGDLNQPQHF. CDR3 DNA sequence: TGTGCCTGGAGCGACAGGGGCGACCTCAATCAGCCCCAGCATTTT. V and J are TRBV30 and TRBJ1-5; 8 nucleotides agree with TRBD1. The V gene's germline CDR1 is GTSNPN and CDR2 SVGIG (reference sequence). The V and J ends lost 3 bases and 3 bases, in that order; junction bases with no gene match: 7. The CDR3 runs to 15 residues.

The V and J genes are TRBV25-1 and TRBJ1-2; 10 bases are a match to TRBD1. V lost 4 bases and J lost 12; bases outside the gene matches: 5. The germline V gene encodes CDR1 MGHDK and CDR2 SYGVNS. The CDR3 contains 12 residues. This CDR3 is CASSVGQGGNTF. CDR3 coding DNA: TGTGCCAGCAGTGTCGGACAGGGGGGGAACACCTTC.

The V and J genes are TRBV7-3 and TRBJ2-5, with D maybe TRBD1 (6 bases). In germline, CDR1 is SGHTA, CDR2 FQGTGA. V lost 4 bases and J 9 bases, leaving 15 bases between the germline ends. CDR3 size: 13 residues. Here the CDR3 DNA reads TGTGCCAGCAGCTCACAGGGTACTGCGGCCCAGTACTTC. It translates to CASSSQGTAAQYF.

This clone appeared once. J is TRBJ1-3 and V is TRBV11-1; weak D call: TRBD1 (5 bases). This CDR3 spans 15 amino acids. CDR1 SGHAT and CDR2 FQDESV come from the germline V gene (reference sequence). Trimming stripped 5 bases from V and 2 bases from J, with 13 bases between. The CDR3 here is CASSKSGYAGNTIYF. CDR3 nucleotides: TGTGCCAGCAGCAAGTCAGGGTATGCTGGAAACACCATATATTTT.